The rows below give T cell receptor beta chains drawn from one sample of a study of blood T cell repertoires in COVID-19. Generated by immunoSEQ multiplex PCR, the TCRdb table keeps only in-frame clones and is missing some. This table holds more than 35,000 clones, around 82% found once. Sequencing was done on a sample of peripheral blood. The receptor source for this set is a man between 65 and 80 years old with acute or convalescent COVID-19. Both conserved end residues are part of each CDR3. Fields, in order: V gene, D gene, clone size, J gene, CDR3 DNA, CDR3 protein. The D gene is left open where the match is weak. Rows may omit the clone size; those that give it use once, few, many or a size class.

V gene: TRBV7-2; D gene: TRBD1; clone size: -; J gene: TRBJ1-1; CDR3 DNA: TGTGCCAGCAGCTTAGCCCCGACAGGGGACACTGAAGCTTTCTTT; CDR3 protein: CASSLAPTGDTEAFF
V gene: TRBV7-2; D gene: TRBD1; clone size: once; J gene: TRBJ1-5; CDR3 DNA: TGTGCCAGCAGCTTCGGACAGGGGAGGGAGCCCCAGCATTTT; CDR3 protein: CASSFGQGREPQHF
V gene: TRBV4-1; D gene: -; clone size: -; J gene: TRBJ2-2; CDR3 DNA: TGCGCCAGCAGCCAAGATATCCAGGGGCTCCACACCGGGGAGCTGTTTTTT; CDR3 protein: CASSQDIQGLHTGELFF
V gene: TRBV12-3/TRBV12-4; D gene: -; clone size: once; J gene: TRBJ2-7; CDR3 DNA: TGTGCCAGCAGTAGGACTGCGCCCTACGAGCAGTACTTC; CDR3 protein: CASSRTAPYEQYF
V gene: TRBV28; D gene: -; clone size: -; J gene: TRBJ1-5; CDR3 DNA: TGTGCCAGCGAATTTACCGGGGGGCACCCAAGCAATCAGCCCCAGCATTTT; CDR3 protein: CASEFTGGHPSNQPQHF
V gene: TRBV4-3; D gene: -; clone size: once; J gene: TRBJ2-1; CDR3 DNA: TGCGCCAGCAGCCTCAATCGGTACGGGAGTGGGGCTTTCTTC; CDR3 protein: CASSLNRYGSGAFF
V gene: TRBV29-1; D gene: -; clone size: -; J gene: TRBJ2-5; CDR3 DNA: TGCAGCGTTGCGCCGACAGGTTCTCGAGAGACCCAGTACTTC; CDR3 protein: CSVAPTGSRETQYF
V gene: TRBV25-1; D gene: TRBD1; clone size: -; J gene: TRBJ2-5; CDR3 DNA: TGTGCCAGCAGTGATCCCCGAACAGGGGGAGAGACCCAGTACTTC; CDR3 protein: CASSDPRTGGETQYF
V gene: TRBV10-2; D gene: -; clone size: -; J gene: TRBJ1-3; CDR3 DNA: TGCGCCAGCAGTGACAGGCAGATGGGAAACACCATATATTTT; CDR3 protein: CASSDRQMGNTIYF
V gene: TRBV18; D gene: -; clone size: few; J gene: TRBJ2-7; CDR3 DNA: TGTGCCAGCTCTCTCCTTGGAGAGGAGCAGTACTTC; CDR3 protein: CASSLLGEEQYF
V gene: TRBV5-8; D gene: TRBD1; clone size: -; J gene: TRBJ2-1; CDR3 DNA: TGTGCCAGCAGCCTCGGACAGGGGGCGTCGAATGAGCAGTTCTTC; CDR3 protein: CASSLGQGASNEQFF
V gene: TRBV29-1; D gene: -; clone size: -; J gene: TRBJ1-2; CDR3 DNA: TGCAGCGTTGATAGCTATGGCTACACCTTC; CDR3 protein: CSVDSYGYTF
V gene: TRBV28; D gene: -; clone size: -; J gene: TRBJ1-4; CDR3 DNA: TGTGCCAGCAGTTATTCGCCAGGGTCTAATGAAAAACTGTTTTTT; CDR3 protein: CASSYSPGSNEKLFF
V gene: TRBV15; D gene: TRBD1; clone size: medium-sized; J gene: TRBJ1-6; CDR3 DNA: TGTGCCACCAGGTCGGGACAGCATAATTCACCCCTCCACTTT; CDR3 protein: CATRSGQHNSPLHF
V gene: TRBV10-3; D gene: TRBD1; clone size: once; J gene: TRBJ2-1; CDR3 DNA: TGTGCCATCAGCACAAGGACAGGGAGCTCCTACAATGAGCAGTTCTTC; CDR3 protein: CAISTRTGSSYNEQFF
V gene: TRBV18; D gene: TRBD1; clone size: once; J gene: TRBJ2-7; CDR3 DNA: TGTGCCAGCTCGCTCCGGGGGGACAGGGGCTACGAGCAGTACTTC; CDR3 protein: CASSLRGDRGYEQYF
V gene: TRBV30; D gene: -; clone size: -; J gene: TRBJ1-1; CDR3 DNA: TGTGCCTGGAGATGGGGGGGTGGTCTGGCTTTCTTT; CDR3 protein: CAWRWGGGLAFF
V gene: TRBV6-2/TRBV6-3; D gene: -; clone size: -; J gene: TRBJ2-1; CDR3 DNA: TGTGCCAGCAGTTACGTCGGCGGCAATGAGCAGTTCTTC; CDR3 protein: CASSYVGGNEQFF
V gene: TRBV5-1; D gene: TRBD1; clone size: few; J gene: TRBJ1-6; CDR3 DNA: TGCGCCAGCAGTCTCTCACCGACAGGGGGCCGCGCCCTGCATTCACCCCTCCACTTT; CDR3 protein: CASSLSPTGGRALHSPLHF
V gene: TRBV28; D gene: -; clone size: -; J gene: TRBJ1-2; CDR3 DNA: TGTGCCAGCGGGACTGCCTATGGCTACACCTTC; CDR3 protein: CASGTAYGYTF
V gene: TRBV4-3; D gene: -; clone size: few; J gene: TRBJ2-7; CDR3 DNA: TGCGCCAGCAGCCAAGTCAGGACAGAGACCTACGAGCAGTACTTC; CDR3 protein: CASSQVRTETYEQYF
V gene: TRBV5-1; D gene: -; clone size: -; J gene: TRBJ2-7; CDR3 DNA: TGCGCCAGCAGCTTGGCCGGTAACTACGAGCAGTACTTC; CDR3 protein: CASSLAGNYEQYF
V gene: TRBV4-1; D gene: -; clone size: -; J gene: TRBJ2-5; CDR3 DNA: TGCGCCAGCAGCCAAGAGGACAAGGGGTACCAAGAGACCCAGTACTTC; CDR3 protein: CASSQEDKGYQETQYF
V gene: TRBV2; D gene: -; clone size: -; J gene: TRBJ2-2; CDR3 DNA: TGTGCCAGCAGGGAACTCCAACACCTTACCGGGGAGCTGTTTTTT; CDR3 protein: CASRELQHLTGELFF
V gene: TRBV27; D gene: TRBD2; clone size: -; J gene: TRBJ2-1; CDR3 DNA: TGTGCCAGCAGTTCGTACGGGACTAGCGGTTACAATGAGCAGTTCTTC; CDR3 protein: CASSSYGTSGYNEQFF
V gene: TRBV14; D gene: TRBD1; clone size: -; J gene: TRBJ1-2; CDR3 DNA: TGTGCCAGCAGCTGGAAGACAGGGGGCACCGGTGGCTACACCTTC; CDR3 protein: CASSWKTGGTGGYTF
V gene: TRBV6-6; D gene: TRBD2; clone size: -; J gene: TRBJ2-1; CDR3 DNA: TGTGCCAGCAGTAAGGGACTAGTAAAGTACAATGAGCAGTTCTTC; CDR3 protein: CASSKGLVKYNEQFF
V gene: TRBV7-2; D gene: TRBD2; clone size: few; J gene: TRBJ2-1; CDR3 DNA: TGTGCCAGCAGCTTAGGCCCTAGCGGGTCTCAATTAGAGCAGTTCTTC; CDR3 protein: CASSLGPSGSQLEQFF
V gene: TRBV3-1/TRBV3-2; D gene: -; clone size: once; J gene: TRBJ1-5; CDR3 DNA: TGTGCCAGCCAGGGCGTCAATCAGCCCCAGCATTTT; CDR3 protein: CASQGVNQPQHF
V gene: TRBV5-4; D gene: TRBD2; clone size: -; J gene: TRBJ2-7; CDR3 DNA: TGTGCCAGCAGCGTCGCCGGGACTAGCGGGTTAGTTCGTCTCGAGCAGTACTTC; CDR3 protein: CASSVAGTSGLVRLEQYF
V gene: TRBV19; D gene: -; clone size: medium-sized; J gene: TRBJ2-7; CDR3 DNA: TGTGCCAGTAGTGCGGTTGGGAGCACCTACGAGCAGTACTTC; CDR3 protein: CASSAVGSTYEQYF
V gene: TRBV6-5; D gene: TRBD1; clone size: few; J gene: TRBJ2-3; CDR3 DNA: TGTGCCAGCACCCGGGACAGGGGGCGCGGTACGCAGTATTTT; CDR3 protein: CASTRDRGRGTQYF
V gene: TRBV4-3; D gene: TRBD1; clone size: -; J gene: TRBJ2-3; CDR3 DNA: TGCGCCAGCAGCATTCGACAGGGACCAGATACGCAGTATTTT; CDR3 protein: CASSIRQGPDTQYF